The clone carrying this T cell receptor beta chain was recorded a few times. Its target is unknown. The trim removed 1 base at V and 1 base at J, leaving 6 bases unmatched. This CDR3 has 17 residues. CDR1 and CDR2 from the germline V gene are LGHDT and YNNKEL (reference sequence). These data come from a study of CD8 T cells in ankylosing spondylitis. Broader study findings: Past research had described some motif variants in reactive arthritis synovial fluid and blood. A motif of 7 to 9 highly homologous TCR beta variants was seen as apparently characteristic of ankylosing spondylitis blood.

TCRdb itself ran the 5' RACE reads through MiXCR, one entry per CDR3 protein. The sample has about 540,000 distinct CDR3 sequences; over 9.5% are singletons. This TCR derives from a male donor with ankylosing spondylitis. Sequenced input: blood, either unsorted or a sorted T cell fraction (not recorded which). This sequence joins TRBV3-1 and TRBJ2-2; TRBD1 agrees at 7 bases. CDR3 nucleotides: TGTGCCAGCAGCCAAGCGTTAGGGACAGAGAACACCGGGGAGCTGTTTTTT. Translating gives CASSQALGTENTGELFF.